This T cell receptor (beta chain) originates from a study of CD8 T cells in Susac syndrome. Whole-study results and caveats: Acknowledgment was made by the study that its TCR sequencing and HLA analysis involved a relatively small number of individuals.

A remark on this clonotype: Its specificity is unknown.

Germline values: CDR1 SGHNT, CDR2 YENEEA. V was trimmed by 0 bases and J by 4 bases, leaving 11 bases between them. The CDR3 runs to 15 residues. Random hexamers were used to reverse transcribe an amount of about 0.45 to 1 ug RNA. Amplification of TCR beta CDR3 across 54 Vbeta and 13 Jbeta was performed with immunoSEQ multiplex PCR. In TCRdb, the immunoSEQ multiplex PCR reads were re-called with MiXCR into one record per CDR3 protein. The data show 140,000 to 150,000 distinct CDR3 sequences, roughly 94% seen once. This TCR was recovered from a human donor in good health. The rearrangement joins TRBV11-3 to TRBJ2-3; tentatively, D is TRBD2 (5 bases). The source material was CD4+ T cells from PBMCs. The CDR3 nucleotides read TGTGCCAGCAGCTTAGATACCGGGATGTCAGATACGCAGTATTTT. It yields the protein CASSLDTGMSDTQYF.